This T cell receptor beta chain was found in a study of blood T cell repertoires in COVID-19. The table came from immunoSEQ multiplex PCR; TCRdb's copy has only in-frame clones and leaves some out. The sample consists of 100,000 to 150,000 clones, over 70% of them appearing once. CDR1 and CDR2 (germline): SGHRS, YFSETQ. The CDR3 contains 16 residues. V gave up 4 bases and J gave up 4 bases; unmatched junction bases: 10. This chain connects TRBV5-1 to TRBJ2-5; 10 bases are a match to TRBD1. Material for sequencing was peripheral blood. The source of this sequence is a woman aged 50 to 60 with acute or convalescent COVID-19. Here the CDR3 reads CASSTLPGTGVETQYF. As DNA, the CDR3 is TGCGCCAGCAGCACACTTCCCGGGACAGGGGTAGAGACCCAGTACTTC.